Shown below are 29 T cell receptor beta chains from a single sample sequenced in a study of tissue T cells after allogeneic stem cell transplantation. Data came from immunoSEQ multiplex PCR; TCRdb stores just in-frame clones and leaves some out. This sample yields thousands of clones, of which 47% are seen a single time; around 25% belongs to the top ten. As to time point: mouse harvest day 14 after allogeneic transplant. Each mouse received 10^7 T-cell-depleted marrow cells plus 10^6 splenic CD5+ T cells by tail vein. The sequenced sample was gut tissue. These receptor sequences come from a female BALB/c mouse given C57BL/6 T cells with graft-versus-host disease after an allogeneic hematopoietic cell transplant.

This clone was seen more than once but under ten times. Here the gene names and germline are mouse. The read ends 1 residue early relative to the CDR3; the germline J gene fills the gap. This sequence joins TRBV31 and TRBJ2-7; 12 nucleotides match TRBD2. In germline, CDR1 is GKSSPN, CDR2 SITVG. The CDR3 is 14 residues long. J was trimmed by 2 bases and V by 2 bases; bases with no gene match: 1. The CDR3 protein is CAWSGDWGAYEQYF. The covered CDR3 bases are TGTGCCTGGAGTGGGGACTGGGGGGCCTATGAACAGTAC.

As for this clone: Germline and genes here are mouse. The read terminates 1 residue ahead of where the CDR3 ends, so the germline J gene completes it. This chain links TRBV29 with TRBJ2-5; D remains unclear. The V end lost 4 bases, the J end lost 6 bases, and 5 bases lay between the germline ends. Germline V gene sequence: CDR1 MSHET, CDR2 SYDVDS. This CDR3 contains 11 residues. CDR3 loop: CASSYPDTQYF. Incomplete CDR3 DNA: TGTGCTAGCAGTTACCCGGACACCCAGTAC.

Turning to this clone: Gene names and germline match the mouse. Sequencing ends 1 residue short of the CDR3 end; the germline J gene provides the rest. This chain uses TRBV13-2 with TRBJ1-4; a possible D gene is TRBD1 (6 bases). Germline V gene data show CDR1 as NNHNN and CDR2 as SYGAGS (reference sequence). The V gene lost 1 base and the J gene lost 4 bases, with 11 bases spanning the gap. The CDR3 extends over 15 amino acids. CDR3 region: CASGDIGTFNERLFF. CDR3 DNA (partial): TGTGCCAGCGGTGATATCGGGACATTCAACGAAAGATTATTT.

This clone turned up a few times. All gene names here are mouse names. The CDR3 end is not reached by the read, which stops 1 residue before it; the germline J gene fills it in. This chain uses TRBV3 with TRBJ1-1, with D possibly TRBD1 on 6 matching bases. The CDR3 has 14 amino acids. V lost 5 bases to trimming and J lost 1 base, with 11 bases between them. Per germline, CDR1 SNHLY and CDR2 FYNGKV (reference sequence). CDR3 loop: CASSPKGGNTEVFF. The CDR3 bases that were read are TGTGCCAGCAGCCCGAAGGGGGGGAACACAGAAGTCTTC.

The sample holds a few counts of this clone. Mouse gene names and germline throughout. The CDR3 extends 1 residue past the end of the read, so its final part is completed from the germline J gene. The rearrangement uses TRBV4 and TRBJ2-7; D uncertain. This CDR3 has 11 amino acids. The V gene's germline CDR1 is LGHDT and CDR2 YNNKQL (reference sequence). V gave up 5 bases and J gave up 4 bases, with 6 bases separating them. The CDR3 bases that were read are TGTGCCAGCAGCCGACAATATGAACAGTAC. Translation: CASSRQYEQY. The complete CDR3 sequence is CASSRQYEQYF.

On this clone itself: Gene names denote mouse genes. Read data end 1 residue before the CDR3 end; the end is taken from the germline J gene. The V gene is TRBV3, the J gene TRBJ2-3; possible D gene TRBD2, 6 bases. The CDR3 is made up of 15 amino acids. The ends were cut back, 2 bases at V and 0 bases at J, with 9 bases in the middle. Germline CDR1 SNHLY, CDR2 FYNGKV (reference sequence). The CDR3 is CASSLLGSSAETLYF. The part of the CDR3 DNA that was read is TGTGCCAGCAGCTTACTGGGGTCTAGTGCAGAAACGCTGTAT.

This clone was detected a few times. Mouse germline and gene names are used. The read ends 1 residue before the CDR3 terminus; that terminus is restored from the germline J gene. The chain is built from TRBV26 and TRBJ2-7; a weak D match, TRBD1 (6 bases). The germline V gene encodes CDR1 KGHPV and CDR2 FQNQEV (reference sequence). V was pared by 0 bases and J by 7 bases, with 10 bases between. The CDR3 covers 13 residues. The sequenced part of the CDR3 DNA is TGTGCCAGCAGTCTGTCCCAGGGGTGGGAACAGTAC. Protein sequence: CASSLSQGWEQY. The entire CDR3 protein is CASSLSQGWEQYF.

To note about this clone: Gene and germline names: mouse. The read halts 1 residue ahead of the CDR3 end, with the missing end drawn from the germline J gene. The same CDR3 is also encoded by other DNA sequences in this sample. The chain joins TRBV13-1 to TRBJ1-1; tentative D call: TRBD1 (5 bases). This CDR3 region has 14 residues. V lost 2 bases and J 1 base, leaving 9 bases between the germline ends. Germline CDR1 is NSHNY and CDR2 is SYGAGN. The chain's CDR3 is CASSESTENTEVFF. CDR3 DNA, as far as it was read: TGTGCCAGCAGTGAATCGACAGAAAACACAGAAGTCTTC.

As concerns this clone: The genes and germline here are from mouse. The CDR3 end is not reached by the read, which stops 1 residue before it; the germline J gene fills it in. V usage is TRBV23 and J usage is TRBJ1-4. CDR3 size: 11 residues. CDR1 and CDR2 from the germline V gene are KGHTA and FQNQQP. The CDR3 loop reads CSSSPNERLFF. The part of the CDR3 DNA that was read is TGCTCCAGCAGCCCCAACGAAAGATTATTT.

In regard to this clone: Gene names and germline match the mouse. The read gets to within 1 residue of the CDR3 end, and the germline J gene fills in the rest. The chain links TRBV26 to TRBJ1-4, with a tentative D call TRBD1 (5 bases). The V and J ends lost 4 bases and 0 bases respectively, with 6 bases between them. The germline CDR1 and CDR2 sequences are KGHPV and FQNQEV (reference sequence). This CDR3 spans 14 amino acids. The DNA read from the CDR3 is TGTGCCAGCAGTCGACAGCTTTCCAACGAAAGATTATTT. Encoded protein: CASSRQLSNERLF. The CDR3 as a whole reads CASSRQLSNERLFF.

In this sample, this clone turned up a few times. The genes and germline here are from mouse. The CDR3 reads CASGDWGDEQYF. The part of the CDR3 DNA that was read is TGTGCCAGCGGTGACTGGGGGGACGAACAGTAC. The chain has TRBV13-2 and TRBJ2-7; 8 bases are a match to TRBD2. The missing CDR3 end, 1 residue past where the read stops, is filled in from the germline J gene. The J segment lost 7 bases and the V segment lost 2 bases, leaving 2 bases of the junction unmatched. Germline values: CDR1 NNHNN, CDR2 SYGAGS (reference sequence). This CDR3 has 12 amino acids.

This clone is labeled medium-sized. Gene names and germline match the mouse. The read finishes 1 residue shy of the CDR3 end, and the germline J gene is used to complete it. This chain links TRBV2 with TRBJ1-4; maybe TRBD1 (5 bases). V lost 0 bases, J lost 4 bases, and 9 bases lay in between. CDR3 length equals 15 residues. Germline CDR1 and CDR2: LGHNA and YSYQKL. CDR3 protein: CASSQDQGINERLFF. CDR3 bases read: TGTGCCAGCAGCCAAGATCAGGGAATCAACGAAAGATTATTT. The complete variable domain, with remaining parts taken from reference TRBV2 and TRBJ1-4, reads DPKIIQKPKYLVAVTGSEKILICEQYLGHNAMYWYRQSAKKPLEFMFSYSYQKLMDNQTASSRFQPQSSKKNHLDLQITALKPDDSATYFCASSQDQGINERLFFGHGTKLSVL.

This clone has more than one count but fewer than ten. Germline and genes: mouse. The CDR3 end is not reached by the read, which stops 1 residue before it; the germline J gene fills it in. The gene calls are TRBV3 and TRBJ2-2, with a weak D call TRBD1 (5 bases). From germline, CDR1 is SNHLY and CDR2 FYNGKV (reference sequence). Trimming stripped 5 bases from V and 1 base from J, with 8 bases between. The CDR3 has 14 amino acids. CDR3 protein: CASSPRGNTGQLYF. The DNA read from the CDR3 is TGTGCCAGCAGCCCAAGGGGAAACACCGGGCAGCTCTAC.

For this clone: Gene names are mouse gene names. Coverage ceases 1 residue before the CDR3 finishes, and the germline J gene fills in the end. The chain combines TRBV31 with TRBJ2-1, with 8 bases identical to TRBD2. V was pared by 3 bases and J by 3 bases, with 1 base of the junction left unmatched. Germline V CDR1 and CDR2: GKSSPN, SITVG. The CDR3 has 13 amino acids. CDR3 amino acids: CAWRTGVYAEQFF. CDR3 bases read: TGTGCCTGGAGGACTGGGGTCTATGCTGAGCAGTTC.

This clone was recorded a few times. Any gene name here is a mouse gene name. Sequencing ends 1 residue short of the CDR3 end; the germline J gene provides the rest. This chain uses TRBV19 with TRBJ2-4; a weak D match, TRBD1 (6 bases). Between the trimmed V and J ends, which lost 3 bases and 0 bases, there was a span of 8 bases. The CDR3 extends over 14 amino acids. CDR1 FNHDT and CDR2 SITEND come from the germline V gene (reference sequence). CDR3 bases read: TGTGCCAGCAGTAGGACAGCTAGTCAAAACACCTTGTAC. Amino acids: CASSRTASQNTLY. The entire CDR3 is CASSRTASQNTLYF.

As for this clone: Gene names follow the mouse nomenclature. The read stops 1 residue short of the end of the CDR3; the missing end is completed from the germline J gene. This chain connects TRBV12-1 to TRBJ2-3; either TRBD1 or TRBD2 may fit D (5 bases each). Germline V lookup: CDR1 SGHSN, CDR2 HYEKVE. This CDR3 is 14 amino acids long. The ends were cut back, 0 bases at V and 6 bases at J, with 12 bases in the middle. Partial CDR3 DNA: TGTGCCAGCTCTCTCCGGGGGAGAGGGGAAACGCTGTAT. It encodes CASSLRGRGETLY. The full CDR3 protein is CASSLRGRGETLYF.

Concerning this clone itself: One end of the junction is discordant with germline, which a read error may explain. Gene names refer to mouse genes. The sequenced fragment ends 1 residue before the CDR3 boundary, so the rest is inferred from the germline J gene. The V call is TRBV13-2, the J call TRBJ2-7, with 7 nucleotides matching TRBD1. Per the germline V gene, CDR1 is NNHNN and CDR2 is SYGAGS (reference sequence). The CDR3 loop spans 11 amino acids. This chain's CDR3 is CASSEGQEQYF. The CDR3 bases that were read are TGTGCCAGCAGTGAGGGACAGGAACAGTAC.

Regarding this clone: The genes and germline here are from mouse. Coverage ceases 1 residue before the CDR3 finishes, and the germline J gene fills in the end. This sequence joins TRBV3 and TRBJ1-3, with TRBD1 identical over 8 bases. The length of the CDR3 is 14 residues. Germline loops: CDR1 SNHLY, CDR2 FYNGKV (reference sequence). Unmatched junction bases numbered 0, after V lost 1 base and J lost 4 bases. The part of the CDR3 DNA that was read is TGTGCCAGCAGCTTAGGGACAGGGGGAAATACGCTCTAT. Its protein is CASSLGTGGNTLY. The CDR3 as a whole reads CASSLGTGGNTLYF.

Remarks on this clone: Genes here carry mouse names. The read finishes 1 residue shy of the CDR3 end, and the germline J gene is used to complete it. The chain recombines TRBV17 with TRBJ1-1; D uncertain. Looked up from germline, CDR1 is MNHDT and CDR2 is YYDKIL. The CDR3 has 14 residues. The ends were cut back, 1 base at V and 0 bases at J, with 6 bases in the middle. The CDR3 loop reads CASSRASPNTEVFF. The part of the CDR3 DNA that was read is TGTGCTAGCAGTAGAGCCAGCCCAAACACAGAAGTCTTC.

Comment on this clone: The gene symbols are mouse symbols. The CDR3 goes on 1 residue after the read ends, and that part is filled in from the germline J gene. The genes are TRBV14 and TRBJ2-7; 13 nucleotides align to TRBD2. Per germline, CDR1 SGHDT and CDR2 FRDEAV. V dropped 4 bases and J dropped 4; count of bases not matched to a gene: 2. CDR3 length: 14 amino acids. Here the CDR3 reads CASSRDWGGYEQYF. The CDR3 DNA, read in part, is TGTGCCAGCAGTCGGGACTGGGGGGGGTATGAACAGTAC. The variable domain in full, completed from reference TRBV14 and TRBJ2-7, reads EAGVTQSPRYAVLQEGQAVSFWCDPISGHDTLYWYQQPRDQGPQLLVYFRDEAVIDNSQLPSDRFSAVRPKGTNSTLKIQSAKQGDTATYLCASSRDWGGYEQYFGPGTRLTVL.

Concerning this clone: Genes and germline are mouse. Partial CDR3 DNA: TGTGCCAGCAGTCTGCCTGGACAGGCTAACTCCGACTACACC. This sequence encodes CASSLPGQANSDYT. The CDR3 reads in full as CASSLPGQANSDYTF. The chain has TRBV26 and TRBJ1-2; 7 bases map to TRBD1. The CDR3 is cut off 1 residue early in the read; its end comes from the germline J gene. The CDR3 length is 15 residues. Germline CDR1 reads KGHPV; CDR2 reads FQNQEV (reference sequence). Trimming cost V 2 bases and J 2 bases; bases outside gene matches: 5. Looking up the rest from reference TRBV26 and TRBJ1-2 gives the full variable domain: NSKVIQTPRYLVKGQGQKAKMRCIPEKGHPVVFWYQQNKNNEFKFLINFQNQEVLQQIDMTEKRFSAECPSNSPCSLEIQSSEAGDSALYLCASSLPGQANSDYTFGSGTRLLVI.

This clone showed up just a few times. Germline and genes here are mouse. The sequence runs out 1 residue before the end of the CDR3; the remainder is reconstructed from the germline J gene. The chain recombines TRBV23 with TRBJ2-3; TRBD2 is the table's D call and was not checked against the DNA. The V gene's germline CDR1 is KGHTA and CDR2 FQNQQP. This CDR3 is 15 amino acids long. The CDR3 DNA, read in part, is TGCTCCAGCAGTCAAGCCGGGACTGGGGGAAAAACGCTGTAT. It is translated as CSSSQAGTGGKTLY. The entire CDR3 is CSSSQAGTGGKTLYF.

A word on this clone: Each gene name is a mouse one. CDR3 bases read: TGTGCTAGCAGTAGAGGGGCCTGGGGTCCCTCCTATGAACAGTAC. Translated: CASSRGAWGPSYEQY. The complete CDR3 protein is CASSRGAWGPSYEQYF. The J gene is TRBJ2-7, the V gene TRBV17; perhaps TRBD2 as D (6 bases). The CDR3 end is not reached by the read, which stops 1 residue before it; the germline J gene fills it in. The CDR3 is made up of 16 amino acids. The germline gives CDR1 MNHDT, CDR2 YYDKIL. V was pared by 1 base and J by 0 bases, with 13 bases between.

Points on this clone: The genes and germline here are from mouse. Sequencing ends 1 residue short of the CDR3 end; the germline J gene provides the rest. The V gene is TRBV26, the J gene TRBJ2-3; D is unclear. Germline V gene lookup returns CDR1 KGHPV and CDR2 FQNQEV (reference sequence). This CDR3 has 10 residues. V lost 6 bases and J lost 5, with 3 bases in between. The CDR3 sequence: CASRGETLYF. The covered CDR3 bases are TGTGCCAGCAGGGGAGAAACGCTGTAT.

A remark on this clone: The genes are named according to mouse. The read falls 1 residue short of the CDR3 end, and the missing part is taken from the germline J gene. The chain carries TRBV31 and TRBJ1-5, with D possibly being TRBD1 (5 bases). The V gene lost 1 base and the J gene lost 3 bases, with 10 bases spanning the gap. Per the germline V gene, CDR1 is GKSSPN and CDR2 is SITVG. The CDR3 consists of 14 residues. The CDR3 region is CAWSPPGGNQAPLF. CDR3 DNA, as far as it was read: TGTGCCTGGAGTCCCCCGGGGGGCAACCAGGCTCCGCTT.

This clone was seen more than once but under ten times. Gene names denote mouse genes. The sequenced fragment ends 1 residue before the CDR3 boundary, so the rest is inferred from the germline J gene. The chain links TRBV26 to TRBJ1-5; perhaps TRBD1 as D (6 bases). The CDR3 is made up of 15 amino acids. CDR1 is KGHPV and CDR2 is FQNQEV in the germline V gene (reference sequence). V was shortened by 6 bases and J by 0 bases, with 12 bases between the two germline ends. The CDR3 DNA, read in part, is TGTGCCAGCAGCCGCGGGACATATAACAACCAGGCTCCGCTT. Translated, it gives CASSRGTYNNQAPL. The entire CDR3 sequence reads CASSRGTYNNQAPLF.

As concerns this clone: The gene names here belong to mouse. The read gets to within 1 residue of the CDR3 end, and the germline J gene fills in the rest. This sequence joins TRBV13-1 and TRBJ1-1; D may be TRBD1 (5 bases). The CDR3 extends over 15 amino acids. Trimming removed 0 bases at V and 0 bases at J, with 9 bases between. From germline, CDR1 is NSHNY and CDR2 SYGAGN. The sequenced part of the CDR3 DNA is TGTGCCAGCAGTGATGGGCCAGGGTCAAACACAGAAGTCTTC. Protein sequence: CASSDGPGSNTEVF. The CDR3 as a whole reads CASSDGPGSNTEVFF.

A few counts support this clone. Gene and germline names: mouse. Sequencing ends 1 residue short of the CDR3 end; the germline J gene provides the rest. The rearrangement links TRBV26 to TRBJ1-4; D is uncertain. V gave up 7 bases and J gave up 2 bases, with 8 bases separating them. Germline V gene sequence: CDR1 KGHPV, CDR2 FQNQEV (reference sequence). The CDR3 runs 13 residues. CDR3 DNA (partial): TGTGCCAGCACACATATCTCCAACGAAAGATTATTT. Translated, it gives CASTHISNERLF. The whole CDR3 reads CASTHISNERLFF. Using reference TRBV26 and TRBJ1-4 for the parts outside the CDR3, the full variable domain is NSKVIQTPRYLVKGQGQKAKMRCIPEKGHPVVFWYQQNKNNEFKFLINFQNQEVLQQIDMTEKRFSAECPSNSPCSLEIQSSEAGDSALYLCASTHISNERLFFGHGTKLSVL.

This clone was recorded a few times. Mouse germline and gene names are used. The read halts 1 residue ahead of the CDR3 end, with the missing end drawn from the germline J gene. The V call is TRBV5, the J call TRBJ2-4; no clear D gene. CDR1 is LGHNA, CDR2 YNLKQL, per germline (reference sequence). CDR3 length: 13 residues. Trimming shortened V by 4 bases and J by 0 bases, and 5 bases separated the two germline ends. This CDR3 reads CASSLLSQNTLYF. The CDR3 bases that were read are TGTGCCAGCAGCCTCCTTAGTCAAAACACCTTGTAC.